This T cell receptor beta chain was recorded in a study of cytomegalovirus exposure and HLA in healthy donors. Trimming stripped 6 bases from V and 9 bases from J, with 18 bases between. Germline values: CDR1 SEHNR, CDR2 FQNEAQ (reference sequence). This CDR3 has 14 residues. Study results and limitations: Reports state that TCR beta sequences accurately predicted most subjects' HLA-A and HLA-B alleles. Other equally common chains were less clonally expanded than HLA-associated TCR beta chains, a later analysis showed.

Concerning this clone: The target antigen is unknown.

The PCR ran on 60 Vbeta and 13 Jbeta primers. The protocol was immunoSEQ multiplex PCR, while the TCRdb copy is restricted to in-frame clones and leaves out a portion. The table shows about 200,000 clones, with 75% to 85% occurring only once. The V call is TRBV7-9, the J call TRBJ2-1, with a tentative D call TRBD2 (5 bases). This sequence was found in a girl aged 10 to 17 in good health and CMV-seronegative. Sequencing was performed on PBMCs. CDR3 nucleotide sequence: TGTGCCAGCAGAACCACGGCCGGGATTGGTGAGCAGTTCTTC. Translating it yields CASRTTAGIGEQFF.